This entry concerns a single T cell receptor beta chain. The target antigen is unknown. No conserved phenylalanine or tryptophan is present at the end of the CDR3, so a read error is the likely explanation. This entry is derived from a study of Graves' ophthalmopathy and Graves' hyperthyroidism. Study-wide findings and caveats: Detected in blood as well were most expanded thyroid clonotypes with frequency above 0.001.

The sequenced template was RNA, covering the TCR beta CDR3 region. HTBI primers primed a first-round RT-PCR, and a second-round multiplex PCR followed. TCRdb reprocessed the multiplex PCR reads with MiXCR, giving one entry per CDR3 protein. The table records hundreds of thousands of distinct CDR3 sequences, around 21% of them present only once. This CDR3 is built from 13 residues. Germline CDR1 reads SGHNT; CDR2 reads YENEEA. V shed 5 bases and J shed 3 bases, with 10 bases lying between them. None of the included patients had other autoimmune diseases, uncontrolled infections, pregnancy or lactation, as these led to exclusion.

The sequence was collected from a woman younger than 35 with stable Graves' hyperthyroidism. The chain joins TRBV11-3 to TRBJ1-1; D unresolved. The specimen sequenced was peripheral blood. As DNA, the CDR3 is TGTGCCAGCAGCCATGACATGGACACTGAAGCTTTCGTT. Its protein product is CASSHDMDTEAFV.